This T cell receptor beta chain derives from a study of OX40 agonist ivuxolimab in advanced cancers. The CDR3 length is 16 residues. Germline V gives CDR1 LNHDA, CDR2 SQIVND (reference sequence). V lost 4 bases to trimming and J lost 1 base, with 11 bases between them. Some clones are missing from TCRdb's copy, which holds only in-frame ones; the method was immunoSEQ multiplex PCR. This sample has 50,000 to 75,000 clones, with about 85% found just once. The V gene is TRBV19, the J gene TRBJ2-6; D possibly matches TRBD1 or TRBD2 (5 bases each). The receptor was isolated from an adult with an advanced solid tumor such as melanoma, head and neck, liver or kidney cancer. Source: CD4+ or CD8+ T cells sorted from blood, taken in a trial of the OX40 agonist ivuxolimab. CDR3 nucleotides: TGTGCCAGTAGTACTCGGGACCTTTCTGGGGCCAACGTCCTGACTTTC. Its protein product is CASSTRDLSGANVLTF. Full variable domain (outside the CDR3, taken from reference TRBV19 and TRBJ2-6): DGGITQSPKYLFRKEGQNVTLSCEQNLNHDAMYWYRQDPGQGLRLIYYSQIVNDFQKGDIAEGYSVSREKKESFPLTVTSAQKNPTAFYLCASSTRDLSGANVLTFGAGSRLTVL.